This T cell receptor beta chain was observed in a study of blood T cell repertoires in COVID-19. Enrolment of Seattle patients took place during active infection, and they were followed longitudinally. Trimming removed 2 bases at V and 3 bases at J, with 8 bases between. Per the germline V gene, CDR1 is LNHDA and CDR2 is SQIVND (reference sequence). The CDR3 runs 14 residues. Original processing notes: Reference gene primer amplification gave nucleated cell count estimates. Using immunoSEQ multiplex PCR, the repertoire was profiled, and TCRdb retains in-frame clones only, with some absent. The DNA was the basis for D and trimming; V, J and clone size are from that table. The data hold 250,000 to 300,000 clones, with more than 85% observed a single time.

The rearrangement links TRBV19 to TRBJ2-1; unclear D gene. Sequenced material: peripheral blood. The sequence came from a woman aged 30 to 39 with COVID-19, enrolled during active disease. Written as DNA, the CDR3 is TGTGCCAGTAGTATAACAGCAGGCTACAATGAGCAGTTCTTC. This sequence encodes CASSITAGYNEQFF.